Each of the 26 T cell receptor beta chains below was sequenced from the same sample in a study of blood T cells in healthy people across ages. Primers used in a second PCR of about 7 to 12 cycles were a sample-barcoded 5' primer and a J-beta primer mix. One entry per CDR3 protein, called by TCRdb with MiXCR from the 5' RACE reads. The sample yields about a million distinct CDR3 sequences, roughly 51% seen once. The sequenced sample was blood. The receptors come from a woman between 55 and 75 years old in good health.

This clonotype was found a few times. The J gene is TRBJ2-1, the V gene TRBV29-1; 12 bases are shared with TRBD2. Germline loops: CDR1 SQVTM, CDR2 ANQGSEA. The ends lost 7 bases at V and 3 bases at J; junction bases unmatched: 7. The CDR3 has 15 residues. CDR3 amino acids: CSALAGGPFYNEQFF. CDR3 coding DNA: TGCAGCGCCCTAGCGGGAGGGCCATTCTACAATGAGCAGTTCTTC.

This clonotype was seen repeatedly, ten times or more. J is TRBJ2-1 and V is TRBV2; 9 bases are a match to TRBD1. V trimming: 8 bases; J trimming: 2 bases; junction bases outside the gene matches: 4. The V gene's germline CDR1 is SNHLY and CDR2 FYNNEI. This CDR3 contains 14 residues. The CDR3 nucleotides read TGTGCCAGCGACGGGACAGGGACCTACAATGAGCAGTTCTTC. This encodes CASDGTGTYNEQFF.

This clonotype was observed a handful of times. This sequence joins TRBV4-2 and TRBJ1-6; TRBD1 is a possible D gene (5 bases). Germline V CDR1 and CDR2: LGHNA, YNFKEQ. V lost 0 bases and J 7 bases, leaving 16 bases between the germline ends. There are 17 residues in the CDR3. This CDR3 reads CASSQEVIRGRNSPLHF. The CDR3 nucleotides are TGTGCCAGCAGCCAAGAAGTAATCCGGGGCCGAAATTCACCCCTCCACTTT.

The genes are TRBV7-3 and TRBJ2-1; D is uncertain. Trimming left V 6 bases short and J 8 bases short, with 14 bases between. Germline V lookup: CDR1 SGHTA, CDR2 FQGTGA. The CDR3 is made up of 13 amino acids. The CDR3 bases are TGTGCCAGCAGACCAGATTCTAGTTATGAGCAGTTCTTC. This gives the protein CASRPDSSYEQFF.

The table lists this clonotype with a count of one. This chain uses TRBV5-1 with TRBJ1-2; D may be TRBD1 (6 bases). This CDR3 is 14 amino acids long. Germline V gene lookup returns CDR1 SGHRS and CDR2 YFSETQ. V was trimmed by 3 bases and J by 1 base, leaving 10 bases between them. The CDR3 nucleotides read TGCGCCAGCAGCTGGGGGGGGCTTAACTATGGCTACACCTTC. Protein product: CASSWGGLNYGYTF.

The chain has TRBV7-9 and TRBJ1-4, with 7 nucleotides matching TRBD1. CDR1 SEHNR and CDR2 FQNEAQ come from the germline V gene (reference sequence). After removal of 5 bases from V and 10 bases from J, the junction contained 13 bases not matched to a gene. There are 15 residues in the CDR3. CDR3 region: CASSPEQGRSAKLFF. In nucleotides, the CDR3 is TGTGCCAGCAGCCCGGAACAGGGGAGGAGTGCAAAACTGTTTTTT.

J is TRBJ1-2 and V is TRBV16; 9 nucleotides line up with TRBD1. Germline V CDR1 and CDR2: KGHSY, FQNENV. The CDR3 is 14 residues long. The V and J ends lost 4 bases and 7 bases, in that order; junction bases with no gene match: 7. The CDR3 region has the DNA TGTGCCAGCAGCCCCGGGACAGGGTATGGTGGCTACACCTTC. It codes for CASSPGTGYGGYTF. The variable domain in full, completed from reference TRBV16 and TRBJ1-2, reads GEEVAQTPKHLVRGEGQKAKLYCAPIKGHSYVFWYQQVLKNEFKFLISFQNENVFDETGMPKERFSAKCLPNSPCSLEIQATKLEDSAVYFCASSPGTGYGGYTFGSGTRLTVV.

V gene TRBV4-3 combines with J gene TRBJ1-2, with D uncertain. This CDR3 contains 15 residues. With 0 bases removed from V and 3 bases from J, the gap between germline ends came to 11 bases. The germline gives CDR1 LGHNA, CDR2 YSLEER. The CDR3: CASSQDRAGDYGYTF. The CDR3 nucleotides read TGCGCCAGCAGCCAAGATAGGGCAGGTGACTATGGCTACACCTTC.

This clonotype was detected a few times. The rearrangement links TRBV28 to TRBJ2-7; unclear D gene. The germline V gene encodes CDR1 MDHEN and CDR2 SYDVKM. V was cut by 2 bases and J by 2 bases, with 10 bases left in between. The CDR3 covers 14 residues. CDR3 loop: CASSLAGFTYEQYF. CDR3 in DNA: TGTGCCAGCAGTTTAGCAGGTTTCACCTACGAGCAGTACTTC. The full variable domain, with the rest looked up from reference TRBV28 and TRBJ2-7, is DVKVTQSSRYLVKRTGEKVFLECVQDMDHENMFWYRQDPGLGLRLIYFSYDVKMKEKGDIPEGYSVSREKKERFSLILESASTNQTSMYLCASSLAGFTYEQYFGPGTRLTVT.

This clonotype has just a few counts. This chain uses TRBV29-1 with TRBJ2-1; 14 bases are a match to TRBD2. Trimming at V came to 4 bases and at J to 0 bases, leaving 8 bases not matched to a gene. Per germline, CDR1 SQVTM and CDR2 ANQGSEA. This CDR3 comprises 18 residues. The CDR3 DNA sequence: TGCAGCGTTGTCGGACTAGCGGGAGGACGCACCTCCTACAATGAGCAGTTCTTC. This gives the protein CSVVGLAGGRTSYNEQFF.

The rearrangement uses TRBV7-6 and TRBJ1-3; no reliable D call. The CDR3 totals 15 residues. V was pared by 1 base and J by 0 bases, with 7 bases between. Germline CDR1 reads SGHVS; CDR2 reads FNYEAQ. The DNA for the CDR3 is TGTGCCAGCAGCTTAGATGGGCTCTCTGGAAACACCATATATTTT. Residues: CASSLDGLSGNTIYF.

This clonotype was counted between two and nine times. The V gene is TRBV29-1, the J gene TRBJ2-1, with TRBD2 matching over 7 bases. Germline V gene data show CDR1 as SQVTM and CDR2 as ANQGSEA. There are 14 residues in the CDR3. Trimming removed 8 bases from V and 2 bases from J; junction bases left unmatched: 9. CDR3 region: CSTSAGRTYNEQFF. Here the CDR3 DNA reads TGCAGCACCTCAGCGGGGAGGACCTACAATGAGCAGTTCTTC.

This chain joins TRBV6-2 or TRBV6-3 and TRBJ2-4; TRBD2 might be the D (5 bases). CDR3 length equals 12 residues. Trimming removed 5 bases at V and 13 bases at J, with 15 bases between. Germline V gives CDR1 MNHEY, CDR2 SVGEGT. The CDR3, as DNA: TGTGCCAGCAGTCCGAACGCGAGGGAGCAGTACTTC. This gives the protein CASSPNAREQYF.

The chain has TRBV4-1 and TRBJ2-5; no definite D call. The CDR3 totals 12 residues. V lost 3 bases to trimming and J lost 5 bases, with 7 bases between them. Germline-derived CDR1 and CDR2 are MGHRA and YSYEKL. The CDR3 DNA reads as TGCGCCAGCAGCCATTCTTTCGAGACCCAGTACTTC. It is translated as CASSHSFETQYF.

This clonotype has ten or more counts. The chain recombines TRBV10-2 with TRBJ2-2; no clear D gene. Germline CDR1 WSHSY, CDR2 SAAADI. The V end lost 3 bases, the J end lost 0 bases, and 5 bases lay between the germline ends. This CDR3 spans 14 amino acids. In DNA form, the CDR3 reads TGCGCCAGCAGTGAAATCCCGAACACCGGGGAGCTGTTTTTT. This translates into CASSEIPNTGELFF.

This sequence joins TRBV5-4 and TRBJ2-5; the D gene could be TRBD1 or TRBD2 (6 bases each). This CDR3 comprises 15 residues. V lost 1 base, J lost 4 bases, and 14 bases lay in between. Germline lookup yields CDR1 SGHNT and CDR2 YYREEE (reference sequence). DNA for the CDR3: TGTGCCAGCAGCTTGAGGGGGGTTCGGCGAGAGACCCAGTACTTC. It translates to CASSLRGVRRETQYF.

This chain links TRBV12-3 or TRBV12-4 with TRBJ1-2; possible D gene TRBD1, 6 bases. This CDR3 contains 13 residues. V lost 6 bases and J 3 bases, leaving 11 bases between the germline ends. CDR3 region: CASRLGGYYGYTF. DNA of the CDR3: TGTGCCAGCAGACTAGGGGGTTACTATGGCTACACCTTC.

This clonotype was observed a single time. A junction boundary mismatches the germline segment, possibly from a read error. The rearrangement joins TRBV7-2 to TRBJ1-2, with 7 positions matching TRBD1. CDR3 length: 14 amino acids. CDR1 is SGHTA and CDR2 is FQGNSA in the germline V gene. The CDR3 here is CVSSLSRTGYGYTF. The CDR3 nucleotides are TGTGTCAGCAGCTTAAGTAGGACAGGCTATGGCTACACCTTC.

This chain connects TRBV5-5 to TRBJ2-5; the D is unclear. Germline V lookup: CDR1 SGHKS, CDR2 YYEKEE (reference sequence). The CDR3 extends over 15 amino acids. The germline V and J ends were trimmed by 4 bases and 3 bases, with 16 bases remaining between them. The CDR3 protein is CASSPRTRMEETQYF. CDR3 DNA: TGTGCCAGCAGCCCACGCACAAGGATGGAAGAGACCCAGTACTTC.

Notes on this clonotype: One junction end does not reproduce the germline sequence, and a read error may be involved. The V call is TRBV20-1, the J call TRBJ2-7; a weak D match, TRBD1 (5 bases). The CDR3 contains 16 residues. From germline, CDR1 is DFQATT and CDR2 SNEGSKA (reference sequence). This CDR3 is CSASGAVLRKAYGQYF. CDR3 bases: TGCAGTGCTAGTGGGGCGGTTCTGCGGAAAGCCTACGGGCAGTACTTC.

Concerning this clonotype itself: A junction end diverges from the germline sequence, so it may reflect a read error. V usage is TRBV25-1 and J usage is TRBJ1-6, with 7 bases identical to TRBD1. The CDR3 spans 16 residues. Per the germline V gene, CDR1 is MGHDK and CDR2 is SYGVNS. DNA for the CDR3: TGTGCCAGCAGTGAATCGGAGGGACAGAGTAATCCACCCCTCCACTTT. Translated: CASSESEGQSNPPLHF.

A word on this clonotype: This may stem from a read error, because a much larger clone lies one nucleotide away. The gene calls are TRBV29-1 and TRBJ2-3; TRBD2 might be the D (5 bases). The CDR3 loop spans 12 amino acids. Trimming removed 7 bases from V and 5 bases from J, with 13 bases in between. CDR1 and CDR2 (germline): SQVTM, ANQGSEA. The CDR3 region is CSAAGNLDTQYF. DNA for the CDR3: TGCAGCGCTGCCGGGAACTTAGATACGCAGTATTTT.

The chain combines TRBV9 with TRBJ1-1; a weak D match, TRBD1 (6 bases). Germline values: CDR1 SGDLS, CDR2 YYNGEE. The CDR3 is 13 amino acids. Deletions cut 3 bases from V and 4 bases from J, with 10 bases between. CDR3 DNA: TGTGCCAGCAGCGCTAACAGGGCCACTGAAGCTTTCTTT. Protein sequence: CASSANRATEAFF.

This rearrangement joins TRBV2 to TRBJ2-2; D gene uncertain. Between the trimmed V and J ends, which lost 7 bases and 7 bases, there was a span of 10 bases. Germline V gene lookup returns CDR1 SNHLY and CDR2 FYNNEI. This CDR3 contains 12 residues. CDR3 in DNA: TGTGCCAGCATGGGAAGTGGCGGGGAGCTGTTTTTT. The encoded protein is CASMGSGGELFF.

V and J are TRBV20-1 and TRBJ2-7, with TRBD2 matching over 8 bases. V shed 0 bases and J 4 bases; nucleotides not matched to a gene: 14. The germline V gene has CDR1 DFQATT and CDR2 SNEGSKA (reference sequence). This CDR3 has 17 residues. The CDR3 nucleotides are TGCAGTGCTAGAGATCCCGGGGAGGCGGGGGGCCTTTACGAGCAGTACTTC. This gives the protein CSARDPGEAGGLYEQYF.

This clonotype was seen a handful of times. This chain joins TRBV5-6 and TRBJ2-7; D tentatively fits TRBD1 or TRBD2 (5 bases each). CDR1 is SGHDT and CDR2 is YYEEEE in the germline V gene. The CDR3 loop spans 15 amino acids. Trimming took off 3 bases at V and 1 base at J, with 14 bases between the two ends. The CDR3 bases are TGTGCCAGCAGCTCGGGTACTAGGGGATCCTACGAGCAGTACTTC. Its translation: CASSSGTRGSYEQYF.